These 17 T cell receptor beta chains were all obtained from the same sample, sequenced in a study of tumor and adjacent non-tumor tissue in lung cancer. A modified ARM-PCR protocol with three rounds of nested PCR amplified TCRbeta. A single record per CDR3 protein comes from TCRdb applying MiXCR to the multiplex PCR reads. The sample has 45,000 to 65,000 distinct CDR3 sequences, 74% seen once. No cell sorting was done before RNA was extracted from the tissue. Distant lung tissue was collected more than 3 cm away from the tumor edge. Sequenced sample: distant non-tumor lung tissue. All receptors derive from a woman aged 55-70 years with non-small cell lung cancer.

Of note for this clonotype: The junction departs from germline at one end; a sequencing error may be responsible. The chain links TRBV6-1 to TRBJ1-2, with no clear D. Germline values: CDR1 MNHNS, CDR2 SASEGT. The length of the CDR3 is 14 residues. CDR3 sequence: CASVTTIANYGYTF. In nucleotides, the CDR3 is TGTGCCAGCGTAACGACAATAGCTAATTATGGCTACACCTTC.

To note about this clonotype: This could be a read error, since a much larger clone is one nucleotide away. The conserved final phenylalanine or tryptophan is absent from the CDR3, which likely points to a read error. The V call is TRBV5-5, the J call TRBJ2-5; TRBD2 matches at 11 bases. The CDR3 has 16 amino acids. Germline assignment: CDR1 SGHKS and CDR2 YYEKEE (reference sequence). Trimming took 0 bases from V and 7 from J; bases not matched to a gene: 8. CDR3 coding DNA: TGTGCCAGCAGCTTGGAGGTAGCGGGGGGGCGAGGGACCCAGTACTTA. This encodes CASSLEVAGGRGTQYL.

Details on this clonotype: An end of the junction does not agree with germline; a read error may underlie this. The chain links TRBV11-2 to TRBJ2-5; perhaps TRBD1 as D (7 bases). Germline V lookup: CDR1 SGHAT, CDR2 FQNNGV. This CDR3 contains 15 residues. For the CDR3, the DNA is TGTGCCATCAGCTCGACAGGGATAGGGGGCGGGATCCAGTACTTC. Protein product: CAISSTGIGGGIQYF.

The sample holds many counts of this clonotype. The chain is built from TRBV28 and TRBJ2-5; D call uncertain. CDR3 size: 14 residues. V lost 2 bases and J lost 5, with 12 bases in between. Germline V gene sequence: CDR1 MDHEN, CDR2 SYDVKM. The DNA for the CDR3 is TGTGCCAGCAGTTTAGAAAGTGTGTGGGAGACCCAGTACTTC. Translated: CASSLESVWETQYF.

With regard to this clonotype: Germline is not matched at one junction end, which may reflect a read error. The J gene is TRBJ2-3, the V gene TRBV12-3 or TRBV12-4, with 7 bases that match TRBD1. This CDR3 spans 16 amino acids. CDR3 residues: CGSSSTGTVATDTHYF. For the CDR3, the DNA is TGTGGCAGCAGTTCAACCGGGACAGTGGCGACAGATACGCATTATTTT.

As regards this clonotype: The germline gene is not matched at one end of the junction; a read error may be the cause. The chain recombines TRBV6-7 with TRBJ2-7, with a tentative D call TRBD1 (5 bases). TRBV6-7 is an ORF, with its function uncertain. This CDR3 has 15 residues. The CDR3 DNA is TGTGCCAGCAGTTACTCGTACAAGGGGTCCTACGGGCAGTACTTC. It is translated as CASSYSYKGSYGQYF.

This clonotype was seen a single time. Germline is not matched at one junction end, which may reflect a read error. The V gene is TRBV4-3, the J gene TRBJ2-2, with 7 bases matching TRBD2. This CDR3 comprises 16 residues. Looked up from germline, CDR1 is LGHNA and CDR2 is YSLEER. CDR3 sequence: CTSSQGPAGNTGELFF. In DNA, the CDR3 is TGCACCAGCAGTCAAGGGCCAGCGGGAAACACTGGGGAGCTGTTTTTT.

Comment on this clonotype: A junction boundary mismatches the germline segment, possibly from a read error. The genes are TRBV6-1 and TRBJ2-6; possible D gene TRBD1, 6 bases. The germline V gene encodes CDR1 MNHNS and CDR2 SASEGT. CDR3 length: 19 residues. CDR3 protein: CVSSGPDSAIFSGANVLTF. CDR3 sequence (DNA): TGTGTCAGCAGTGGCCCGGACAGTGCCATATTCTCTGGGGCCAACGTTCTGACTTTC.

With regard to this clonotype: The junction shows a germline mismatch at one end, possibly a read error. This chain uses TRBV11-3 with TRBJ1-2, with D tentatively TRBD1 (6 bases). CDR1 and CDR2 (germline): SGHNT, YENEEA. This CDR3 has 13 amino acids. This chain's CDR3 is CTSNPQGNYGYTF. CDR3 bases: TGTACCAGCAACCCCCAGGGGAACTATGGCTACACCTTC.

The chain joins TRBV6-2 or TRBV6-3 to TRBJ2-5; TRBD1 or TRBD2 may be the D gene (6 bases each). Germline CDR1 and CDR2: MNHEY and SVGEGT. The germline V and J ends were trimmed by 2 bases and 4 bases, with 20 bases remaining between them. The CDR3 has 17 amino acids. CDR3 loop: CASSYEGHIGGLETQYF. CDR3 in DNA: TGTGCCAGCAGTTACGAGGGACACATCGGGGGACTAGAGACCCAGTACTTC.

In the case of this clonotype: A much larger clone differs from this one at a single base, so this may be a read error. For the CDR3, the DNA is TGCAGTCCCACCCGCGACGGAAAGCAGTACTTC. Translating it yields CSPTRDGKQYF. This chain uses TRBV20-1 with TRBJ2-7; D is undetermined. CDR3 length equals 11 residues. Looked up from germline, CDR1 is DFQATT and CDR2 is SNEGSKA (reference sequence). Trimming shortened V by 8 bases and J by 8 bases, and 16 bases separated the two germline ends.

Comments on this clonotype: Relative to the germline gene, one junction end is altered; a read error may explain this. The chain is built from TRBV4-3 and TRBJ2-1; 10 bases match TRBD2. CDR3 size: 16 residues. CDR1 is LGHNA and CDR2 is YSLEER in the germline V gene. CDR3 sequence: CASSQGTSGICNEQLF. The CDR3 DNA sequence: TGCGCCAGCAGCCAAGGGACTAGCGGAATTTGCAATGAGCAGCTCTTC.

Comment on this clonotype: Relative to the germline gene, one junction end is altered; a read error may explain this. The chain is built from TRBV6-6 and TRBJ2-7; 9 bases fit TRBD1. The germline V gene has CDR1 MNHNY and CDR2 SVGAGI (reference sequence). This CDR3 has 15 amino acids. CDR3 residues: CANSRQTGGGYELYF. The CDR3, as DNA: TGTGCCAACAGTCGCCAGACAGGGGGAGGCTACGAGCTGTACTTC.

The chain combines TRBV4-3 with TRBJ2-1; possibly TRBD1 for D (6 bases). The CDR3 is 15 residues long. V was trimmed by 5 bases and J by 7 bases, leaving 18 bases between them. Per germline, CDR1 LGHNA and CDR2 YSLEER. CDR3 coding DNA: TGCGCCAGCAGCATAGATCCAAGGGGGATGAATGAGCAGTTCTTC. As protein: CASSIDPRGMNEQFF.

V gene TRBV5-6 combines with J gene TRBJ1-5, with D perhaps TRBD1 (6 bases). The CDR3 length is 14 residues. CDR1 and CDR2 from the germline V gene are SGHDT and YYEEEE. Between the trimmed V and J ends, which lost 4 bases and 11 bases, there was a span of 19 bases. The CDR3 bases are TGTGCCAGCAGCAGGGGACATGGACAACAGTCCCAGCATTTT. Translation: CASSRGHGQQSQHF.

To note about this clonotype: This may come from a read error, since a much larger clone is one base off. The rearrangement links TRBV5-1 to TRBJ2-3; D is uncertain. The CDR3 covers 16 residues. Germline-derived CDR1 and CDR2 are SGHRS and YFSETQ. The CDR3 loop is CASNLASNPSTDTQYF. DNA of the CDR3: TGCGCCAGCAACTTGGCCTCGAATCCTAGCACAGATACGCAGTATTTT.

In the case of this clonotype: At one end the junction does not follow the germline gene, possibly because of a read error. The J gene is TRBJ2-2, the V gene TRBV6-2 or TRBV6-3; 9 bases line up with TRBD1. CDR1 is MNHEY and CDR2 is SVGEGT in the germline V gene. The CDR3 consists of 14 residues. CDR3 in amino acids: CASSRTGDAGELLF. CDR3 bases: TGTGCCAGCAGTAGGACAGGGGACGCCGGGGAGTTGCTTTTT.